This T cell receptor (beta chain) was observed in a study of PD-L1 blockade in urothelial cancer. Study-wide context: Male sex and bladder-origin urothelial cancer were recorded for about 90% of the roughly 30 patients.

Germline CDR1 reads KGHSH; CDR2 reads LQKENI. The CDR3 runs 13 residues. With 3 bases clipped from V and 3 bases from J, the junction kept 2 bases outside the gene matches. Sample numbers ranged from 1 to 8 per patient, encompassing pretreatment and on-treatment collections. In this sample, this clone turned up a few times. Its antigen is not identified. This table comes from immunoSEQ multiplex PCR, and its TCRdb copy is limited to in-frame clones, with some not included. The table includes 35,000 or so clones, around 80% detected once. Regarding the study as a whole: A below-median TCR clonality in blood before treatment predicted better survival. Durable-benefit patients had greater expansion of tumor-associated blood clones at 3 weeks.

This clonotype was obtained from a man aged 60 to 75 with urothelial cancer. The rearrangement joins TRBV18 to TRBJ2-7; TRBD1 matches 7 bases. This specimen was PBMCs, taken around atezolizumab (anti-PD-L1) treatment. In DNA, the CDR3 is TGTGCCAGCTCACCGGGACAGATCTACGAGCAGTACTTC. Translating it yields CASSPGQIYEQYF.